This T cell receptor (beta chain) is from a study of blood T cell repertoires in COVID-19. Study information: Acute-phase and convalescent COVID-19 samples originated in the United States, Italy and Spain.

The data were produced by immunoSEQ multiplex PCR, yet TCRdb's version contains in-frame clones alone and is incomplete. Among more than 250,000 clones listed, roughly 90% were seen once. Germline V CDR1 and CDR2: SEHNR, FQNEAQ (reference sequence). The CDR3 is 18 amino acids. Trimming shortened V by 5 bases and J by 7 bases, and 26 bases separated the two germline ends. V gene TRBV7-9 combines with J gene TRBJ1-4, with D hard to call. The sample taken for sequencing was peripheral blood. The TCR was taken from a man younger than 35 who had recovered from COVID-19. The CDR3 loop is CASSRGETFGGGGEKLFF. As DNA, the CDR3 is TGTGCCAGCAGCCGAGGCGAAACTTTCGGCGGTGGTGGTGAAAAACTGTTTTTT.